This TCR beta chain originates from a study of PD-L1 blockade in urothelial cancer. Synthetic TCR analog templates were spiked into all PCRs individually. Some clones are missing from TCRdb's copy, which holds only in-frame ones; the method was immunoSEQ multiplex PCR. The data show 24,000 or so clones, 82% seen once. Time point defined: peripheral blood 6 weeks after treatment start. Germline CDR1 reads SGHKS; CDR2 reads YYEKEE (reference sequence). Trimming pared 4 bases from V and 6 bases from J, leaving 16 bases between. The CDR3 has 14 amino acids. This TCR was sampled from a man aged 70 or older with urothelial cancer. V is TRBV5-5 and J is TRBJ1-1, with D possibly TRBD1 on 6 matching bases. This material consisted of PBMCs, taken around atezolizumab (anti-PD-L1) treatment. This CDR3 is CASSPLRGRAEAFF. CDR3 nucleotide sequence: TGTGCCAGCAGCCCCCTGAGGGGGAGAGCTGAAGCTTTCTTT.